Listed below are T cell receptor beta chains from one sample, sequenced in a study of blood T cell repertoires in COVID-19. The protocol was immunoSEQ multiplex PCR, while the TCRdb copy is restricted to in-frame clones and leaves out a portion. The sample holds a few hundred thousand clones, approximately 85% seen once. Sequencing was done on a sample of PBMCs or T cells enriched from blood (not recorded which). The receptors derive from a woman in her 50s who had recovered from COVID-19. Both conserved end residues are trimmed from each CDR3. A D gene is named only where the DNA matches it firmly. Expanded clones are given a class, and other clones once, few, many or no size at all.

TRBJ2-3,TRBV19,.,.,ASSAVPGLWDTQY
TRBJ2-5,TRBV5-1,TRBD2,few,ASSPRLAGTLETQY
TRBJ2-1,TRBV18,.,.,ASSREGMEF
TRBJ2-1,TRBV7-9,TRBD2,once,ASSHLAGFYNEQF
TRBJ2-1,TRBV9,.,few,ASSVGDLRRDEQF
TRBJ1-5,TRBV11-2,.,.,ASSQTGNQPQH
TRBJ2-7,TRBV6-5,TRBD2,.,ASSFAGLAGTEQY
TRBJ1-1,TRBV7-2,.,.,ASSLWEGTEAF
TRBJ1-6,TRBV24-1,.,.,ATSDYPAFQGLSYNSPLH
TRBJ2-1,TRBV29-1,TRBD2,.,SVAVIRGGTNEQF
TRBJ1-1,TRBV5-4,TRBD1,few,ASSPTGGQYQNTEAF
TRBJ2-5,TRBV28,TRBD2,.,ASSFGLAVETQY
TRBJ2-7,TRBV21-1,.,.,ASSKNGSGFAYEQY
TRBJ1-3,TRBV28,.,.,ASSLLTEFSGNTIY
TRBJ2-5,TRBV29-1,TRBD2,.,SLRSGRVCFQETQY
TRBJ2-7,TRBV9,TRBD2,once,ASSVEAGGTEQY
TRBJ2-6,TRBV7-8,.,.,ASLQASGANVLT
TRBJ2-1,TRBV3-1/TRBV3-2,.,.,ASSQWGRRSYNEQF
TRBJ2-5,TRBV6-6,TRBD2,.,ASSASGRAAETQY
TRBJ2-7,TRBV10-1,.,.,ASSLTPNYEQY
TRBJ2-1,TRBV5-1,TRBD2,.,ASSEGLANEQF
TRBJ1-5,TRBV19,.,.,ASSTQAGAGQPQH
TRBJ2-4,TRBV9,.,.,ASSMEATGGDIQY
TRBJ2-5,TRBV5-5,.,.,ASSPAATRLQETQY
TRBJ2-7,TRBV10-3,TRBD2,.,ATLPNGGGTSGFYEQY
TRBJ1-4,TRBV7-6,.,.,ASSSTDATNEKLF
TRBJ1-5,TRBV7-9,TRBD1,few,ASSLEGGSSNQPQH
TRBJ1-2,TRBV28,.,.,ASSLQAGINYGYT
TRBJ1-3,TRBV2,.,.,ATQGSGNTIY
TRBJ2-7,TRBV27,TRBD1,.,ASSAPGQLAYEQY
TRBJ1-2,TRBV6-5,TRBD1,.,ASSYGQGGHYGYT
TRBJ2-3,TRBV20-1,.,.,SAGTRDTQY
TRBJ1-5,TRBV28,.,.,ASSLRGMGNQPQH
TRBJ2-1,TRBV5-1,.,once,ASSQELGSLNEQF
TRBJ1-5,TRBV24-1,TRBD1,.,ATSDSAAGGDNQPQH
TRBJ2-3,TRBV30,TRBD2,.,AWTSGRAGDTQY
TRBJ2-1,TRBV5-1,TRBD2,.,ASSLTSGGYNEQF
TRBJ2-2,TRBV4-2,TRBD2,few,ASSLKPSGLVGTGELF
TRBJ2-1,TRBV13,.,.,ASSFSSSYNEQF
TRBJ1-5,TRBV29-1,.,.,SPWARFNQPQH
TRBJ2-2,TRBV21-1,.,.,ASSNSRRATGELF
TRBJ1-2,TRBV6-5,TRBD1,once,ASIGTATGGYT
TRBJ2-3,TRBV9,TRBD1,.,ASSTGTGGRTDTQY
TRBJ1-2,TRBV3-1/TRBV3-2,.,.,ASSQAFHTANYGYT
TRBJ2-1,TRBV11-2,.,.,ASSLDPSSYNEQF
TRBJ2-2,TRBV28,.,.,ASSYLGELF
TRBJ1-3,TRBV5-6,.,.,ASSLGSGRSGNTIY
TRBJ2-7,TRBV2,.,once,ASLLRGSSYEQY
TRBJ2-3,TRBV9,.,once,ASSVVFTGSRDTQY
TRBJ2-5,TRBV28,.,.,ASSYSRGVETQY
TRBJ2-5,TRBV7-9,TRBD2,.,ASSALAGGGETQY
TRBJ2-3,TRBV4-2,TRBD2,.,ASSRNPALAGADTQY
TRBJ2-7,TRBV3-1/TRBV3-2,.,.,ASSQSIMRGYEQY
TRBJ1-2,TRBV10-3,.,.,AISNLESREAAYGYT
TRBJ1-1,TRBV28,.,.,ASSSFHLRGRSNTEAF